Below, one T cell receptor (beta chain) is given with its context. How the authors handled the data: It was from reference gene primer amplification that nucleated cell counts were estimated. Method: immunoSEQ multiplex PCR; TCRdb's copy keeps in-frame clones and lacks some. V and J calls and clone size are those listed in that table; D and trimming were worked out from the DNA. The sample yields roughly 150,000 clones, around 89% seen once. This entry is derived from a study of blood T cell repertoires in COVID-19. Study overall: Donors in the United States, Italy and Spain gave samples during acute or convalescent COVID-19. T cells, B-cell-depleted T cells, or PBMCs supplied cDNA or gDNA.

This CDR3 is built from 11 residues. Germline CDR1 is MRHNA and CDR2 is SNTAGT. V lost 10 bases, J lost 7 bases, and 11 bases lay in between. The chain joins TRBV6-4 to TRBJ2-1; D perhaps matches TRBD2 (6 bases). Material for sequencing was peripheral blood. The receptor was derived from an older woman with active COVID-19. The CDR3 region is CATPEGNEQFF. CDR3 DNA sequence: TGTGCCACCCCGGAGGGGAATGAGCAGTTCTTC.